These 17 T cell receptor beta chains were all obtained from the same sample, sequenced in a study of early T cells in non-severe SARS-CoV-2 infection. TCRdb reprocessed the 5' RACE reads with MiXCR, giving one entry per CDR3 protein. The sample carries some 36,000 distinct CDR3 sequences, roughly 6% recorded once. The material sequenced was whole blood. These TCRs come from an adult who was a healthcare worker with PCR-confirmed SARS-CoV-2 infection or an uninfected control (not recorded which).

This chain links TRBV20-1 with TRBJ2-2; 10 positions agree with TRBD2. With 4 bases clipped from V and 6 bases from J, the junction kept 8 bases outside the gene matches. Germline CDR1 DFQATT, CDR2 SNEGSKA (reference sequence). The length of the CDR3 is 15 residues. The DNA of the CDR3 is TGCAGTGCTATCTCTAGCGGGAGCCAGGCCGGGGAGCTGTTTTTT. As protein: CSAISSGSQAGELFF.

This clonotype came up many times. The rearrangement links TRBV3-1 to TRBJ2-1; 10 nucleotides align to TRBD2. Trimming removed 2 bases from V and 8 bases from J; junction bases left unmatched: 3. CDR1 is LGHDT and CDR2 is YNNKEL in the germline V gene (reference sequence). This CDR3 contains 14 residues. The CDR3 coding sequence is TGTGCCAGCAGCCAACTAGCGGGAGAGGATGAGCAGTTCTTC. This codes for CASSQLAGEDEQFF.

This clonotype was found many times. The chain uses TRBV6-4 and TRBJ1-2; the D gene is possibly TRBD1 (5 bases). Trimming pared 3 bases from V and 4 bases from J, leaving 12 bases between. The CDR3 sequence is 14 residues long. Germline CDR1 reads MRHNA; CDR2 reads SNTAGT. The CDR3 DNA sequence: TGTGCCAGCAGTGAGGCAGGGCAAGGCTATGGCTACACCTTC. Encoded protein: CASSEAGQGYGYTF.

This clonotype was seen ten or more times. This chain links TRBV20-1 with TRBJ1-1; 8 bases fit TRBD1. Germline assignment: CDR1 DFQATT and CDR2 SNEGSKA (reference sequence). The J segment lost 5 bases and the V segment lost 6 bases, leaving 8 bases of the junction unmatched. This CDR3 region has 13 residues. The CDR3 region has the DNA TGCAGTGCAAGTACAGGGGGGCTTACTGAAGCTTTCTTT. It is translated as CSASTGGLTEAFF.

V is TRBV20-1 and J is TRBJ2-1; D is undetermined. V gave up 0 bases and J gave up 8 bases, with 8 bases separating them. Germline V gene sequence: CDR1 DFQATT, CDR2 SNEGSKA (reference sequence). CDR3 length equals 12 residues. CDR3 DNA: TGCAGTGCTAGAGATCGAGCCCATGAGCAGTTCTTC. This gives the protein CSARDRAHEQFF.

This clonotype was seen a few times. This chain joins TRBV27 and TRBJ2-2; perhaps TRBD2 as D (6 bases). From germline, CDR1 is MNHEY and CDR2 SMNVEV (reference sequence). This CDR3 has 14 residues. Deletions cut 7 bases from V and 7 bases from J, with 16 bases between. CDR3 nucleotides: TGTGCCAGCAAGGAGGGTAGAAATTTCGGGGAGCTGTTTTTT. This translates into CASKEGRNFGELFF.

In its sample, this clonotype was seen many times. The CDR3 DNA is TGTGCCTGGAGTAGCACCAGGGGTTCCGACTCACCCCTCCACTTT. Amino acid sequence: CAWSSTRGSDSPLHF. This chain connects TRBV30 to TRBJ1-6; maybe TRBD1 (6 bases). CDR1 is GTSNPN and CDR2 is SVGIG in the germline V gene (reference sequence). V lost 2 bases to trimming and J lost 10 bases, with 18 bases between them. CDR3 length: 15 residues.

The J gene is TRBJ1-1, the V gene TRBV27; D uncertain. V was trimmed by 0 bases and J by 3 bases, leaving 8 bases between them. In germline, CDR1 is MNHEY, CDR2 SMNVEV (reference sequence). The CDR3 spans 14 residues. Here the CDR3 reads CASSLSLGYTEAFF. DNA of the CDR3: TGTGCCAGCAGTTTATCCCTGGGTTACACTGAAGCTTTCTTT.

This clonotype was seen ten or more times. The chain carries TRBV7-9 and TRBJ2-1; 7 bases align to TRBD1. V lost 4 bases, J lost 6 bases, and 12 bases stayed unmatched. Germline values: CDR1 SEHNR, CDR2 FQNEAQ (reference sequence). The CDR3 runs 16 residues. CDR3: CASSSLQGVVVNEQFF. CDR3 DNA: TGTGCCAGCAGCTCCCTCCAGGGGGTAGTCGTCAATGAGCAGTTCTTC.

This clonotype appeared a few times. This chain uses TRBV6-2 or TRBV6-3 with TRBJ2-5; D perhaps matches TRBD2 (6 bases). Germline CDR1 and CDR2: MNHEY and SVGEGT. V was trimmed by 5 bases and J by 3 bases, leaving 7 bases between them. This CDR3 contains 12 residues. The CDR3 DNA follows: TGTGCCAGCAGTCCGGGAGAAGAGACCCAGTACTTC. This codes for CASSPGEETQYF.

This clonotype was seen a few times. V usage is TRBV5-1 and J usage is TRBJ2-1; 8 nucleotides line up with TRBD2. The CDR3 is 16 amino acids. The germline CDR1 and CDR2 sequences are SGHRS and YFSETQ. V lost 4 bases, J lost 5 bases, and 11 bases stayed unmatched. CDR3 sequence reads: CASSPGGANLHNEQFF. CDR3 nucleotides: TGCGCCAGCAGCCCGGGGGGGGCAAACCTCCACAATGAGCAGTTCTTC.

This clonotype occurred many times. This chain joins TRBV15 and TRBJ2-3, with no clear D. CDR3 size: 15 residues. CDR1 is LNHNV and CDR2 is YYDKDF in the germline V gene (reference sequence). Deletions cut 0 bases from V and 1 base from J, with 8 bases between. The CDR3: CATSRDLGGTDTQYF. Written as DNA, the CDR3 is TGTGCCACCAGCAGAGATCTTGGGGGCACAGATACGCAGTATTTT.

The table lists this clonotype with many counts. The V and J genes are TRBV2 and TRBJ2-1; tentative D call: TRBD2 (5 bases). V was cut by 7 bases and J by 11 bases, with 15 bases left in between. This CDR3 region has 12 residues. Germline V gene sequence: CDR1 SNHLY, CDR2 FYNNEI. CDR3 loop: CASTNRDYKQFF. The CDR3 coding sequence is TGTGCCAGCACCAACCGGGATTATAAGCAGTTCTTC.

A few counts support this clonotype. V is TRBV7-2 and J is TRBJ2-5; 7 nucleotides line up with TRBD1. The V gene's germline CDR1 is SGHTA and CDR2 FQGNSA. The CDR3 loop spans 16 amino acids. V gave up 4 bases and J gave up 4 bases; unmatched junction bases: 12. The CDR3 loop is CASSSLGQATLETQYF. The CDR3 DNA is TGTGCCAGCAGCTCTCTCGGACAGGCGACCTTAGAGACCCAGTACTTC. The whole variable domain, remainder taken from reference TRBV7-2 and TRBJ2-5, is GAGVSQSPSNKVTEKGKDVELRCDPISGHTALYWYRQSLGQGLEFLIYFQGNSAPDKSGLPSDRFSAERTGGSVSTLTIQRTQQEDSAVYLCASSSLGQATLETQYFGPGTRLLVL.

This clonotype has at least ten counts. The chain recombines TRBV28 with TRBJ1-2, with D hard to call. The CDR3 loop spans 13 amino acids. CDR1 and CDR2 from the germline V gene are MDHEN and SYDVKM. V was shortened by 3 bases and J by 8 bases, with 13 bases between the two germline ends. The CDR3 coding sequence is TGTGCCAGCAGTTTGGAGCCACGGAGGGGCTACACCTTC. Its protein is CASSLEPRRGYTF.

This clonotype was picked up many times. This chain joins TRBV21-1 and TRBJ1-6; no DNA check was done on the table's D call, TRBD1. TRBV21-1 is termed a pseudogene. The CDR3 runs to 16 residues. The CDR3 nucleotides are TGTGCCAGCAGCGCGACAGGGGGTCTATATGGTTCACCCCTCCACTTT. Its protein product is CASSATGGLYGSPLHF.

The chain links TRBV3-1 to TRBJ2-3; 9 positions match TRBD2. Trimming cost V 0 bases and J 5 bases; bases outside gene matches: 6. CDR1 and CDR2 from the germline V gene are LGHDT and YNNKEL (reference sequence). This CDR3 contains 16 residues. CDR3 in DNA: TGTGCCAGCAGCCAAGAGGGCGGGAGGGCCAGAGATACGCAGTATTTT. It is translated as CASSQEGGRARDTQYF.